This note documents a single T cell receptor (beta chain) sequence. The target antigen is unknown. Amplified regions were TCR beta CDR3 sequences from RNA transcripts. First-round RT-PCR of the TCR CDR3 relied on the HTBI primer set. TCRdb reanalysed the multiplex PCR reads using MiXCR and keeps one entry per CDR3 protein. The sample shows 600,000 to 750,000 distinct CDR3 sequences, roughly 17% of them seen only once. The sample comes from a study of T cells in Graves' hyperthyroidism and ophthalmopathy. Each patient was aged 18 to 65 and had newly diagnosed hyperthyroidism of under 2 months' duration. Source material for PBMCs was 10 ml fresh peripheral blood. Overall study findings and caveats: Stable hyperthyroidism was separated from ophthalmopathy by a model based on 13 V-J features.

From germline, CDR1 is KGHDR and CDR2 SFDVKD. The V end lost 2 bases, the J end lost 10 bases, and 11 bases lay between the germline ends. The CDR3 runs to 13 residues. J is TRBJ2-1 and V is TRBV24-1; tentatively, D is TRBD2 (6 bases). The TCR was taken from a man aged 45-65 years with Graves' hyperthyroidism. The sequenced sample was blood. The CDR3 reads CATSDWTNQEQFF. DNA of the CDR3: TGTGCCACCAGTGATTGGACTAATCAGGAGCAGTTCTTC.